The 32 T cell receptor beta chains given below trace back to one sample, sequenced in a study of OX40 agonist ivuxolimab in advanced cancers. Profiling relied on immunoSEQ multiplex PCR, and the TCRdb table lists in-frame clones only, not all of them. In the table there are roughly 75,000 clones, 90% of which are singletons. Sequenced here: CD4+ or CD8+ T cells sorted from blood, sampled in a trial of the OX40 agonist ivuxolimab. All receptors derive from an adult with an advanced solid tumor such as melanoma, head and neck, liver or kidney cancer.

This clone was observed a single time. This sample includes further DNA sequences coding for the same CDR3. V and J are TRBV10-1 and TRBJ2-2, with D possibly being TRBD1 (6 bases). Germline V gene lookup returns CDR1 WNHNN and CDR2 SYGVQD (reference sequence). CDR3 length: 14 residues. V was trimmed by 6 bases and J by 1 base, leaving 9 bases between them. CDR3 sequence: CASRTGQNTGELFF. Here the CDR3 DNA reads TGCGCCAGCAGGACGGGACAGAACACCGGGGAGCTGTTTTTT.

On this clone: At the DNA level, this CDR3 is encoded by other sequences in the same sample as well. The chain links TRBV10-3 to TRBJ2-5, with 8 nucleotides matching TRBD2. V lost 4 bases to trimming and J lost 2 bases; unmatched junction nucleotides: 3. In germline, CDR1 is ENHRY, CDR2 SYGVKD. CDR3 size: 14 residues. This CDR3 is CAISGTSGQETQYF. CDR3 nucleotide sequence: TGTGCCATCAGTGGAACTAGCGGACAAGAGACCCAGTACTTC.

The CDR3 region is CATGQSYNEQFF. As DNA, the CDR3 is TGTGCCACAGGACAGTCCTACAATGAGCAGTTCTTC. The chain uses TRBV7-2 and TRBJ2-1; a possible D gene is TRBD1 (6 bases). The germline V and J ends were trimmed by 10 bases and 1 base, with 8 bases remaining between them. Germline V gene sequence: CDR1 SGHTA, CDR2 FQGNSA. The CDR3 spans 12 residues.

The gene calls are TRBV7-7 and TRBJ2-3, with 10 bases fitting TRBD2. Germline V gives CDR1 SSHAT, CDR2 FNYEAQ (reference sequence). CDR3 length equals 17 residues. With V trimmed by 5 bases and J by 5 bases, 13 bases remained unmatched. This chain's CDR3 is CASSPDAAGGPEDTQYF. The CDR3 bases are TGTGCCAGCAGCCCCGACGCAGCGGGGGGGCCAGAAGATACGCAGTATTTT.

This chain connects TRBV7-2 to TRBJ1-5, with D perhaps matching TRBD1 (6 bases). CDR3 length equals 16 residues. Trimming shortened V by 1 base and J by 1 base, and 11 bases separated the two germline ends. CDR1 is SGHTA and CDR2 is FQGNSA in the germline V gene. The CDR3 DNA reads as TGTGCCAGCAGCTTAGGGGGCGGGGGCAGCAATCAGCCCCAGCATTTT. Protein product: CASSLGGGGSNQPQHF.

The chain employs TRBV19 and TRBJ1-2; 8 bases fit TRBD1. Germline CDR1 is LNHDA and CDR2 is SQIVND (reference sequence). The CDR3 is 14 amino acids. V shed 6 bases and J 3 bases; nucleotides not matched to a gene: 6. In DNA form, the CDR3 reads TGTGCCAGTAGGGAGACAGGGGTAGACTATGGCTACACCTTC. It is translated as CASRETGVDYGYTF.

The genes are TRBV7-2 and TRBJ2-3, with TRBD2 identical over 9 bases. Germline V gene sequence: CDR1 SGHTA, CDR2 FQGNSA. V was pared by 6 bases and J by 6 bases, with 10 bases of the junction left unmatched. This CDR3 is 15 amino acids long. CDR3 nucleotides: TGTGCCAGCAGTCCAGCAGCGGGGGGATATGATACGCAGTATTTT. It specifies CASSPAAGGYDTQYF.

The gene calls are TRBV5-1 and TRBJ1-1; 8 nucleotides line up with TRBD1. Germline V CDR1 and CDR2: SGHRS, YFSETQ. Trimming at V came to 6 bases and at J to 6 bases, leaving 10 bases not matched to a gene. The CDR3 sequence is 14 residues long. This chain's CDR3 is CASNSPTGVSEAFF. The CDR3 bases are TGCGCCAGCAATTCTCCGACAGGGGTCTCTGAAGCTTTCTTT. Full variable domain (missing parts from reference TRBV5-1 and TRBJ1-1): KAGVTQTPRYLIKTRGQQVTLSCSPISGHRSVSWYQQTPGQGLQFLFEYFSETQRNKGNFPGRFSGRQFSNSRSEMNVSTLELGDSALYLCASNSPTGVSEAFFGQGTRLTVV.

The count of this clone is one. The CDR3 is CASSLGSAGISYEQYF. The CDR3 DNA is TGTGCCAGCAGCTTAGGCAGTGCAGGTATTTCCTACGAGCAGTACTTC. This chain connects TRBV7-8 to TRBJ2-7; no clear D. This CDR3 comprises 16 residues. Between the trimmed V and J ends, which lost 1 base and 1 base, there was a span of 14 bases. In germline, CDR1 is SGHVS, CDR2 FQNEAQ. The full variable domain, rest sourced from reference TRBV7-8 and TRBJ2-7, is GAGVSQSPRYKVAKRGQDVALRCDPISGHVSLFWYQQALGQGPEFLTYFQNEAQLDKSGLPSDRFFAERPEGSVSTLKIQRTQQEDSAVYLCASSLGSAGISYEQYFGPGTRLTVT.

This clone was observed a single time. The CDR3 nucleotides read TGCAGCGTTGCCATAAACTCCTACAATGAGCAGTTCTTC. It yields the protein CSVAINSYNEQFF. The gene calls are TRBV29-1 and TRBJ2-1; no reliable D call. Germline values: CDR1 SQVTM, CDR2 ANQGSEA. CDR3 length equals 13 residues. Trimming took 4 bases from V and 0 from J, leaving 7 bases between them.

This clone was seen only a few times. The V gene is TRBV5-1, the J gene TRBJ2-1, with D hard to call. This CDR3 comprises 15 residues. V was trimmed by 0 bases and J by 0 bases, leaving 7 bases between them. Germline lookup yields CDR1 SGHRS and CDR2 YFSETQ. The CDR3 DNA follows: TGCGCCAGCAGCTTGGGCTCCAGCTCCTACAATGAGCAGTTCTTC. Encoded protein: CASSLGSSSYNEQFF.

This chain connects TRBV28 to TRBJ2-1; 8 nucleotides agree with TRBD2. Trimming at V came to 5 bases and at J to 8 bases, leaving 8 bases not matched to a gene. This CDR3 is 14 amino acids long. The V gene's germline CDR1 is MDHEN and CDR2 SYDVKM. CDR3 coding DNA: TGTGCCAGCAGTCCCGGAGGTAGCGGGGATGAGCAGTTCTTC. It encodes CASSPGGSGDEQFF.

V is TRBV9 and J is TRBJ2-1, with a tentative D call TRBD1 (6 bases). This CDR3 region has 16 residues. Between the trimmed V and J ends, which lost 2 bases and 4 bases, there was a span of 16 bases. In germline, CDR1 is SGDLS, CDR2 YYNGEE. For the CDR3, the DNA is TGTGCCAGCAGCGTCTTCCCCGGGACAAATTACAATGAGCAGTTCTTC. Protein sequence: CASSVFPGTNYNEQFF.

The CDR3 spells CASSGLNEQFF. In nucleotides, the CDR3 is TGCGCCAGCAGTGGCTTGAATGAGCAGTTCTTC. J is TRBJ2-1 and V is TRBV10-1; D is ambiguous. The CDR3 length is 11 residues. Germline-derived CDR1 and CDR2 are WNHNN and SYGVQD (reference sequence). The V and J ends lost 4 bases and 7 bases respectively, with 5 bases between them.

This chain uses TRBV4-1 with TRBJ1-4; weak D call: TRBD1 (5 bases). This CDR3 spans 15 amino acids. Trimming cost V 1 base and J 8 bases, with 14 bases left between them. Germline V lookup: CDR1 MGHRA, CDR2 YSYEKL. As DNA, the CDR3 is TGCGCCAGCAGCCAAGTTCCAGGGCTGGGGGAAAAACTGTTTTTT. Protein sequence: CASSQVPGLGEKLFF.

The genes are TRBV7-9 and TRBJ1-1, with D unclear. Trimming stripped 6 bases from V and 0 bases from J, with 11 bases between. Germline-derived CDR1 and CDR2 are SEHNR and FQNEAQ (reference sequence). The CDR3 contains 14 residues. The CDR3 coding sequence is TGTGCCAGCAGTGACTACGCCGTGAACACTGAAGCTTTCTTT. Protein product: CASSDYAVNTEAFF.

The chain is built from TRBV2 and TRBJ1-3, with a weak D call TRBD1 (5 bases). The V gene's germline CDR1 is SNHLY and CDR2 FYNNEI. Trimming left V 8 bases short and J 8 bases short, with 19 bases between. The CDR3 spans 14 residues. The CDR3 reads CASGATLPGDTIYF. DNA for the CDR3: TGTGCCAGCGGGGCCACCCTTCCAGGAGACACCATATATTTT.

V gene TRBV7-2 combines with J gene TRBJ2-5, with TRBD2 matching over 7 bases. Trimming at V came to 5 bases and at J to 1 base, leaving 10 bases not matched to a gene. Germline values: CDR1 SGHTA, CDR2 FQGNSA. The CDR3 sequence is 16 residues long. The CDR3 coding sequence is TGTGCCAGCAGCGTAAGAGCGGGGACGGGCCAAGAGACCCAGTACTTC. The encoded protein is CASSVRAGTGQETQYF. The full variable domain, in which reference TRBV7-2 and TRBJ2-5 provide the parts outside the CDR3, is GAGVSQSPSNKVTEKGKDVELRCDPISGHTALYWYRQSLGQGLEFLIYFQGNSAPDKSGLPSDRFSAERTGGSVSTLTIQRTQQEDSAVYLCASSVRAGTGQETQYFGPGTRLLVL.

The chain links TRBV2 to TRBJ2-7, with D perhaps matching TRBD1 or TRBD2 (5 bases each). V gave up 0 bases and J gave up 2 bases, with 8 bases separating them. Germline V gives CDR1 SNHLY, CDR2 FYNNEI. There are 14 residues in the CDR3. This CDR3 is CASSEALGPYEQYF. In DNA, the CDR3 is TGTGCCAGCAGTGAAGCGCTGGGACCCTACGAGCAGTACTTC.

CDR3 coding DNA: TGTGCCAGCAGCGCGTCCCGTATAGGGACGTCGATCTTTTTT. The encoded protein is CASSASRIGTSIFF. This chain links TRBV9 with TRBJ1-4, with D perhaps matching TRBD1 (5 bases). CDR3 size: 14 residues. Germline CDR1 and CDR2: SGDLS and YYNGEE. Trimming stripped 3 bases from V and 17 bases from J, with 23 bases between.

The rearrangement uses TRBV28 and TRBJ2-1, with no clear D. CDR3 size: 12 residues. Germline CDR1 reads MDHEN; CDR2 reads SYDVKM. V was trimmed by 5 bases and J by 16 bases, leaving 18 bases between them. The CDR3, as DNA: TGTGCCAGCAGTCCCCGTCGGTTTAATAGCTTCTTC. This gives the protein CASSPRRFNSFF.

DNA for the CDR3: TGTGCCAGCAGTGAGAGCCGGGACAGGGGTGATACGCAGTATTTT. Translation: CASSESRDRGDTQYF. V is TRBV6-4 and J is TRBJ2-3; 10 bases line up with TRBD1. CDR1 is MRHNA, CDR2 SNTAGT, per germline. The CDR3 covers 15 residues. The J segment lost 6 bases and the V segment lost 3 bases, leaving 6 bases of the junction unmatched.

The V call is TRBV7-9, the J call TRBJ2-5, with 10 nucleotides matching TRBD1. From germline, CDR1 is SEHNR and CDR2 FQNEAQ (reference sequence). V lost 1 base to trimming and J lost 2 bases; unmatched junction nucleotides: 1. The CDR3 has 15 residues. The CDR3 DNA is TGTGCCAGCAGCTTAGTGGGACAGGGGCAAGAGACCCAGTACTTC. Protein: CASSLVGQGQETQYF.

CDR3 loop: CASSHQGGATYNEQFF. The CDR3 coding sequence is TGTGCCAGCAGTCACCAGGGGGGGGCGACCTACAATGAGCAGTTCTTC. This chain connects TRBV6-6 to TRBJ2-1; the D gene could be TRBD1 or TRBD2 (7 bases each). V lost 5 bases and J lost 2, with 16 bases in between. Germline CDR1 reads MNHNY; CDR2 reads SVGAGI (reference sequence). CDR3 length equals 16 residues.

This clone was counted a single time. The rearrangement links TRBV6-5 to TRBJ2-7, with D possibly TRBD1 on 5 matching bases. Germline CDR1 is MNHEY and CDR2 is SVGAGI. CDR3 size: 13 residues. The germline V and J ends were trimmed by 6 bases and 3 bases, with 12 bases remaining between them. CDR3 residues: CASSRQPLYEQYF. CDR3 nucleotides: TGTGCCAGCAGCCGACAGCCCCTCTACGAGCAGTACTTC.

The CDR3 protein is CASSYGGANNEQFF. The DNA of the CDR3 is TGTGCCAGCAGTTACGGTGGGGCGAACAATGAGCAGTTCTTC. J is TRBJ2-1 and V is TRBV6-5; a possible D gene is TRBD1 (5 bases). With 2 bases removed from V and 5 bases from J, the gap between germline ends came to 10 bases. The CDR3 has 14 amino acids. The V gene's germline CDR1 is MNHEY and CDR2 SVGAGI.

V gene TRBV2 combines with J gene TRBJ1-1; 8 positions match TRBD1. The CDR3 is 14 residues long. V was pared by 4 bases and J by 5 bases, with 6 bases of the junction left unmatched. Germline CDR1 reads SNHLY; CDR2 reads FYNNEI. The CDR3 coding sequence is TGTGCCAGCAGTGTTGGGACAGGAAGAACTGAAGCTTTCTTT. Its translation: CASSVGTGRTEAFF.

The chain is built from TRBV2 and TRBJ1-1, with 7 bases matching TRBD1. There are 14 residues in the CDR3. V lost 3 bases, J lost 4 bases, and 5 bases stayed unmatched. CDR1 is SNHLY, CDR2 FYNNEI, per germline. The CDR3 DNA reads TGTGCCAGCAGTGAGACGGCAGGGGGCACTGAAGCTTTCTTT. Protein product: CASSETAGGTEAFF.

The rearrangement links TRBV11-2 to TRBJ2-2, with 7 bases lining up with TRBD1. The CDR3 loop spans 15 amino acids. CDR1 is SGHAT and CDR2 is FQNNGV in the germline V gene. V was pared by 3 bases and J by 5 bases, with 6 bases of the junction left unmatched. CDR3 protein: CASSFGAGGTGELFF. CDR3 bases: TGTGCCAGCAGCTTTGGCGCAGGGGGAACCGGGGAGCTGTTTTTT.

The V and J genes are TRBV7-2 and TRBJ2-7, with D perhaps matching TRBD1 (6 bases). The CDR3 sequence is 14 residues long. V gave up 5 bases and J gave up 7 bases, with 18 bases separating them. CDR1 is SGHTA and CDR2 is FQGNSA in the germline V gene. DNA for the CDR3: TGTGCCAGCAGCAGGGACATCACTTCTCAGGAGCAGTACTTC. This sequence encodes CASSRDITSQEQYF.

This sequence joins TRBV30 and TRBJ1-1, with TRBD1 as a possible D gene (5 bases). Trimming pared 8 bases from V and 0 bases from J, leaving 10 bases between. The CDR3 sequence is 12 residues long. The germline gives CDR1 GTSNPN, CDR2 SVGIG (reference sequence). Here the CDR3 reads CARHRLNTEAFF. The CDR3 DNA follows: TGTGCCCGCCACAGGTTGAACACTGAAGCTTTCTTT.

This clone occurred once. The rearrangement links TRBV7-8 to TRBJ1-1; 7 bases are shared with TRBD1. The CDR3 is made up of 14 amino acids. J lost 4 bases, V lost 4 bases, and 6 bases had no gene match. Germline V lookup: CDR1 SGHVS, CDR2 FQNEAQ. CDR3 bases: TGTGCCAGCAGCTCGCGACAGGGTGGCACTGAAGCTTTCTTT. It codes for CASSSRQGGTEAFF.